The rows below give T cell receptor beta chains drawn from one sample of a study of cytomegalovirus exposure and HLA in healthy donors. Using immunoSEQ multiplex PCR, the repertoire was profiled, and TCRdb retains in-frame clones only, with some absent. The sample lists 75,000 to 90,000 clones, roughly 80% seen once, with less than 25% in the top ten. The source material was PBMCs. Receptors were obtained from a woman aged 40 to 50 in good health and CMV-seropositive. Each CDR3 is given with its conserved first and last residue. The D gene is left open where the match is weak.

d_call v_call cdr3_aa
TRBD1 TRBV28 CASSLGPQGVGGYTF
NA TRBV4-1 CASSQPWTARRQETQYF
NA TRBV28 CASSPPRESGETQYF
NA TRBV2 CASNGHLNYGYTF
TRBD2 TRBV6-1 CASSAVSGRQTYEQYF
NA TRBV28 CASRPPNGLYAFF
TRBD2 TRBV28 CASIGSGPSLAGELFF
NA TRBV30 CAWSVRQGLEAFF
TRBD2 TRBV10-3 CAINSKAGVGTGELFF
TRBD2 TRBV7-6 CASSLGGGAGGEQFF
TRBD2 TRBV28 CASLAGVTDTQYF
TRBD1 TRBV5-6 CASSLTGVRSEAFF
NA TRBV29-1 CSVGTATSRGQYF
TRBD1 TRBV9 CASSARTGGTGELFF
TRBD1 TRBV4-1 CASSQAGQGASETQYF
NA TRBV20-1 CSAGLFEQFF
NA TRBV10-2 CASRQTDTQYF
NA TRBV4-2 CASSQDQGRGFADTQYF
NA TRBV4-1 CASSQFVLVETQYF
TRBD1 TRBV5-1 CASRLGTDNQPQHF
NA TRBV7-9 CSVQGEVGTQYF
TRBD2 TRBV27 CASSLVDPRESGGYTDTQYF
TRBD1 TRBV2 CASSELTGEQKLFF
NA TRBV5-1 CASSLVTGYGNEQFF
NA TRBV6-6 CAGEGGQGNTEAFF
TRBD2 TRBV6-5 CASSSTAGGYEQYF
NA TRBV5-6 CASSPAGTSTDTQYF
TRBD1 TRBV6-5 CASSDRDLPEAFF
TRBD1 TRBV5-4 CASRPDRGQNIQYF
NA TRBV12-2 CASRLVRPGLAGGILQETQYF
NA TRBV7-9 CASSLGREHAEKLFF